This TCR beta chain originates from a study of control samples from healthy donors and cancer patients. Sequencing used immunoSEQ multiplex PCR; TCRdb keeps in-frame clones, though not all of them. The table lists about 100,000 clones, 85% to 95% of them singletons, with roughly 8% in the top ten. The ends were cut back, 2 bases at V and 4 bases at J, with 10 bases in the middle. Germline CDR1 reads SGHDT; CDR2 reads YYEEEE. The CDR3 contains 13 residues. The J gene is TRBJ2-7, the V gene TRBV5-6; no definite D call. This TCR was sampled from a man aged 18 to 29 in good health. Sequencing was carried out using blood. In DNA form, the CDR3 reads TGTGCCAGCAGCTTTTTACAGTCGTACGAGCAGTACTTC. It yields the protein CASSFLQSYEQYF.